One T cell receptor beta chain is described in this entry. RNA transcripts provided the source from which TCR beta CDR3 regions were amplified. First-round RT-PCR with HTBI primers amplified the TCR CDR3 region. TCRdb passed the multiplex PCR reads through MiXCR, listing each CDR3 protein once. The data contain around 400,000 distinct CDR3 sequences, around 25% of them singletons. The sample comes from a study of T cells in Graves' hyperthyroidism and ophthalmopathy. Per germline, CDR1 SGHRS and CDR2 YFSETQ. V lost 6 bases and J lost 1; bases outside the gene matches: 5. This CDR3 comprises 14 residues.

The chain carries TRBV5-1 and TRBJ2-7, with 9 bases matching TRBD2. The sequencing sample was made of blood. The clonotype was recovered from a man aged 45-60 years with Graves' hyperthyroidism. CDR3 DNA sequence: TGCGCCAGCACGGCTAGCGGGACTTCCTACGAGCAGTACTTC. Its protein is CASTASGTSYEQYF.